The 15 T cell receptor beta chains reported below all come from one sample, sequenced in a study of tumor-infiltrating lymphocytes in primary liver carcinoma. Synthesis of TCR beta cDNA was carried out from 450 to 650 ng total RNA with a constant-region primer. Generation of the TCR beta libraries relied on three nested multiplex PCR rounds using slightly modified ARM-PCR. The first two PCR rounds used TRBV1-TRBV30 primers with a Cbeta primer, about 9 cycles each. TCRdb processed the multiplex PCR reads anew with MiXCR; each CDR3 protein has one entry. There are 60,000 or so distinct CDR3 sequences in the sample; approximately 70% occur only once, and roughly three fifths lies in the top ten. It was from about 20-30 mg of unsorted bulk tissue that RNA and DNA were co-extracted. Sequenced input: liver tumor tissue from sampling region 2. The subset was: tumor region T2, inferior pole. The receptors were sampled from a middle-aged man with primary liver carcinoma and hepatitis B virus infection.

For this clonotype: Without the conserved terminal phenylalanine or tryptophan, this CDR3 likely stems from a read error. This chain connects TRBV11-2 to TRBJ2-5; D gene uncertain. The CDR3 spans 13 residues. CDR1 SGHAT and CDR2 FQNNGV come from the germline V gene. V was cut by 9 bases and J by 4 bases, with 15 bases left in between. CDR3 coding DNA: TGTGCCAGTAGTAAGGGCGCACGAGAGACCCAGTACTGC. Translation gives CASSKGARETQYC.

This clonotype was detected only a few times. The chain recombines TRBV24-1 with TRBJ2-3; 7 nucleotides agree with TRBD1. Unmatched junction bases numbered 3, after V lost 2 bases and J lost 2 bases. This CDR3 has 15 amino acids. Germline values: CDR1 KGHDR, CDR2 SFDVKD. In DNA, the CDR3 is TGTGCCACCAGTGATTCTGACAGGGCCACAGATACGCAGTATTTT. Its protein product is CATSDSDRATDTQYF.

This clonotype was recorded once. The junction and the germline gene differ at one end; a read error may be behind it. This chain connects TRBV11-1 to TRBJ2-5; 7 bases match TRBD1. The CDR3 length is 14 residues. From germline, CDR1 is SGHAT and CDR2 FQDESV (reference sequence). The CDR3: CTISGQVEVETQYF. The CDR3 nucleotides read TGTACCATCAGTGGACAGGTGGAGGTGGAGACTCAGTACTTC. Variable domain in full (rest from reference TRBV11-1 and TRBJ2-5): EAEVAQSPRYKITEKSQAVAFWCDPISGHATLYWYRQILGQGPELLVQFQDESVVDDSQLPKDRFSAERLKGVDSTLKIQPAELGDSAMYLCTISGQVEVETQYFGPGTRLLVL.

Of note for this clonotype: A read error may be the cause here, since a much bigger clone is one base away. The V call is TRBV10-3, the J call TRBJ2-7; 9 bases are a match to TRBD1. This CDR3 has 14 amino acids. The germline gives CDR1 ENHRY, CDR2 SYGVKD. In nucleotides, the CDR3 is TGTGCCACCAGTGATAATGGACAGGGGATGAAGCAGTACTTC. Amino acids: CATSDNGQGMKQYF.

V gene TRBV5-1 combines with J gene TRBJ2-7; TRBD2 is a possible D gene (6 bases). Germline-derived CDR1 and CDR2 are SGHRS and YFSETQ. The CDR3 spans 13 residues. V gave up 5 bases and J gave up 3 bases, with 12 bases separating them. CDR3: CASSSSAGYEQYF. CDR3 nucleotide sequence: TGCGCCAGCAGTTCTAGCGCCGGCTACGAGCAGTACTTC. Supplemented by reference TRBV5-1 and TRBJ2-7, the full variable domain reads KAGVTQTPRYLIKTRGQQVTLSCSPISGHRSVSWYQQTPGQGLQFLFEYFSETQRNKGNFPGRFSGRQFSNSRSEMNVSTLELGDSALYLCASSSSAGYEQYFGPGTRLTVT.

Concerning this clonotype: The junction and the germline gene differ at one end; a read error may be behind it. The chain recombines TRBV11-2 with TRBJ2-7, with TRBD1 matching over 9 bases. From germline, CDR1 is SGHAT and CDR2 FQNNGV. This CDR3 contains 13 residues. CDR3: CASSLGQGGEKYF. DNA of the CDR3: TGTGCCAGCAGCCTGGGACAGGGAGGCGAGAAGTACTTC.

Remarks on this clonotype: This may be a read error, as it is one base from a much larger clone. The rearrangement links TRBV28 to TRBJ2-5, with 8 nucleotides matching TRBD2. The CDR3 has 15 residues. From germline, CDR1 is MDHEN and CDR2 SYDVKM. CDR3 nucleotide sequence: TGTGACACCCAGGGAGCGGGAGACTCCCAAGAGACCCAGTACTTC. Encoded protein: CDTQGAGDSQETQYF. Full variable domain (remainder filled in from reference TRBV28 and TRBJ2-5): DVKVTQSSRYLVKRTGEKVFLECVQDMDHENMFWYRQDPGLGLRLIYFSYDVKMKEKGDIPEGYSVSREKKERFSLILESASTNQTSMYLCDTQGAGDSQETQYFGPGTRLLVL.

This clonotype appeared many times. The J gene is TRBJ1-6, the V gene TRBV4-3; D is perhaps TRBD1 (5 bases). The germline V gene encodes CDR1 LGHNA and CDR2 YSLEER. There are 17 residues in the CDR3. The V gene lost 0 bases and the J gene lost 4 bases, with 13 bases spanning the gap. The CDR3 DNA reads TGCGCCAGCAGCCAAGATCTGGGGGGAAATTATAATTCACCCCTCCACTTT. Amino acids: CASSQDLGGNYNSPLHF.

This rearrangement joins TRBV2 to TRBJ1-2; no firm D call. V was trimmed by 6 bases and J by 3 bases, leaving 8 bases between them. Germline assignment: CDR1 SNHLY and CDR2 FYNNEI. The CDR3 extends over 12 amino acids. The CDR3 nucleotides are TGTGCCAGCAGGAGGGCAGACTATGGCTACACCTTC. Translated: CASRRADYGYTF.

About this clonotype: Since the CDR3 does not end with the conserved phenylalanine or tryptophan, this likely comes from a read error. The chain uses TRBV29-1 and TRBJ2-5; 8 bases are shared with TRBD2. The CDR3 covers 13 residues. The trim removed 6 bases at V and 5 bases at J, leaving 8 bases unmatched. Germline loops: CDR1 SQVTM, CDR2 ANQGSEA. The CDR3 loop is CSVSFPGGETQYS. The CDR3 bases are TGCAGCGTCTCATTCCCGGGAGGGGAGACCCAGTACTCC.

For this clonotype: The junction and the germline gene differ at one end; a read error may be behind it. The chain has TRBV20-1 and TRBJ1-2; D gene ambiguous. This CDR3 is built from 14 residues. The germline gives CDR1 DFQATT, CDR2 SNEGSKA (reference sequence). The CDR3 region has the DNA TGCAGTGCTAGAGTTTTGGGATCTAAGTATGGCTACACCTTC. It codes for CSARVLGSKYGYTF.

This clonotype was recorded once. V is TRBV29-1 and J is TRBJ1-2; perhaps TRBD1 as D (5 bases). The V end lost 3 bases, the J end lost 7 bases, and 9 bases lay between the germline ends. The germline CDR1 and CDR2 sequences are SQVTM and ANQGSEA. This CDR3 has 11 residues. The CDR3 protein is CSVDGGTGYTF. CDR3 in DNA: TGCAGCGTTGACGGGGGGACTGGCTACACCTTC.

As for this clonotype: At one end, the junction sequence differs from germline, possibly due to a read error. The chain carries TRBV11-2 and TRBJ2-5; D unresolved. The CDR3 length is 13 residues. Germline lookup yields CDR1 SGHAT and CDR2 FQNNGV. In nucleotides, the CDR3 is TGTGCCGGCAGTTATAACAGCCAGGAGACTCAGTACTTC. Translating gives CAGSYNSQETQYF.

Concerning this clonotype itself: This CDR3 fails to terminate in the conserved phenylalanine or tryptophan, so it likely reflects a read error. The chain uses TRBV7-9 and TRBJ2-1; perhaps TRBD1 as D (6 bases). Trimming stripped 2 bases from V and 7 bases from J, with 21 bases between. CDR1 and CDR2 (germline): SEHNR, FQNEAQ (reference sequence). This CDR3 has 17 residues. CDR3 sequence: CASSLPHQGSKTNEQFS. The CDR3 DNA follows: TGTGCCAGCAGCTTACCACATCAGGGGTCTAAAACAAATGAGCAGTTCTCC.

On this clonotype: A much larger clone lies a single base off, so this may be a read error. The rearrangement links TRBV14 to TRBJ2-7; D remains unclear. This CDR3 has 13 amino acids. CDR1 is SGHDN, CDR2 FVKESK, per germline. V was cut by 6 bases and J by 4 bases, with 13 bases left in between. The CDR3 is CASSDTSGYEQYF. The CDR3 DNA sequence: TGTGCCAGCAGTGATACATCAGGATACGAGCAGTACTTC.